The rows below give T cell receptor beta chains drawn from one sample of a study of PD-1 blockade in mismatch repair-deficient tumors. Profiling relied on immunoSEQ multiplex PCR, and the TCRdb table lists in-frame clones only, not all of them. The profile shows under 95,000 clones, about 85% of them singletons. The material was peripheral blood, obtained 12 weeks after starting pembrolizumab. Receptors originate from an adult with mismatch repair-deficient cancer. CDR3s include the opening cysteine and the closing phenylalanine or tryptophan. The D gene is left open where the match is weak. Rows give clone size only sometimes, using once, few, many, or a class for an expanded clone.

abundance	v_gene	j_gene	d_gene	len	CDR3nt	CDR3aa
-	TRBV19	TRBJ1-1	-	14	TGTGCCAGTAGTATGTGGGGGGAGGACACTGAAGCTTTCTTT	CASSMWGEDTEAFF
-	TRBV11-3	TRBJ2-1	TRBD2	19	TGTGCCAGCAGCTTAGATGGACTAGCGGCACTCAGCTCCTACAATGAGCAGTTCTTC	CASSLDGLAALSSYNEQFF
-	TRBV23-1	TRBJ2-1	-	14	TGCGCCAGCAGTTTTGAGGACAGCTACAATGAGCAGTTCTTC	CASSFEDSYNEQFF
-	TRBV6-5	TRBJ2-7	-	11	TGTGCCAGCGGGACGGGGAACGAGCAGTACTTC	CASGTGNEQYF
-	TRBV10-3	TRBJ2-1	TRBD2	16	TGTGCCATCAGTGACGTGACTAGCAGGACCTACAATGAGCAGTTCTTC	CAISDVTSRTYNEQFF
-	TRBV9	TRBJ1-1	-	15	TGTGCCAGCAGCGTAGCTGGGGGTTGGGGCACTGAAGCTTTCTTT	CASSVAGGWGTEAFF
once	TRBV27	TRBJ1-5	-	15	TGTGCCAGCAGTTCCAGACAATATAGCAATCAGCCCCAGCATTTT	CASSSRQYSNQPQHF
-	TRBV25-1	TRBJ2-6	-	16	TGTGCCAGCAGGAGTTCCCGAGGGTCTGGGGCCAACGTCCTGACTTTC	CASRSSRGSGANVLTF
few	TRBV11-3	TRBJ1-2	-	13	TGTGCCAGCAGCTCGCAACAGGGACGAGGCTACACCTTC	CASSSQQGRGYTF
-	TRBV19	TRBJ2-1	-	15	TGTGCCAGTAGTGCAATGGGACCAGGGGGGGGTGAGCAGTTCTTC	CASSAMGPGGGEQFF
few	TRBV7-6	TRBJ2-2	-	11	TGTGCCAGCAAGGGGACCGGGGAGCTGTTTTTT	CASKGTGELFF
-	TRBV5-1	TRBJ1-4	-	13	TGCGCCAGCAGGGAGGGGTTGGATGAAAAACTGTTTTTT	CASREGLDEKLFF
-	TRBV4-3	TRBJ1-2	-	16	TGCGCCAGCAGCCAAGAGGAAGGGGGACTGGACTATGGCTACACCTTC	CASSQEEGGLDYGYTF
-	TRBV29-1	TRBJ1-2	-	13	TGCAGCGTTGAAGATGGGGGGAGGTATGGCTACACCTTC	CSVEDGGRYGYTF
-	TRBV6-5	TRBJ2-5	TRBD1	15	TGTGCCACCAAAGGGACAGCGAAGGAGGAAGAGACCCAGTACTTC	CATKGTAKEEETQYF
-	TRBV19	TRBJ2-3	-	14	TGTGCCAGTAGTATTCGACGGAGTGGAGATACGCAGTATTTT	CASSIRRSGDTQYF
-	TRBV19	TRBJ1-2	-	13	TGTGCCAGTAGTATAGGGCCAGAGGATGGCTACACCTTC	CASSIGPEDGYTF